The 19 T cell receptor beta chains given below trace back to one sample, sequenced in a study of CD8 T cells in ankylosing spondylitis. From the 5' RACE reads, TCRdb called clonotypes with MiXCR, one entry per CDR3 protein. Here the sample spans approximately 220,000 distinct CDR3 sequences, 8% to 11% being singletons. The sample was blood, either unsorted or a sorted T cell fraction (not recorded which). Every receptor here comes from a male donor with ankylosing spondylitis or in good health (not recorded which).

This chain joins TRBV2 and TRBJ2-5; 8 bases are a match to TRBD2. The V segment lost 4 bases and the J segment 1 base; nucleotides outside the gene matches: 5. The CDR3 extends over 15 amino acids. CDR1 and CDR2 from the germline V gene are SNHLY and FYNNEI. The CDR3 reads CASSVGGAPQETQYF. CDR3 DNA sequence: TGTGCCAGCAGTGTCGGGGGGGCCCCCCAAGAGACCCAGTACTTC. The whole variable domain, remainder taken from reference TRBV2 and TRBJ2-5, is EPEVTQTPSHQVTQMGQEVILRCVPISNHLYFYWYRQILGQKVEFLVSFYNNEISEKSEIFDDQFSVERPDGSNFTLKIRSTKLEDSAMYFCASSVGGAPQETQYFGPGTRLLVL.

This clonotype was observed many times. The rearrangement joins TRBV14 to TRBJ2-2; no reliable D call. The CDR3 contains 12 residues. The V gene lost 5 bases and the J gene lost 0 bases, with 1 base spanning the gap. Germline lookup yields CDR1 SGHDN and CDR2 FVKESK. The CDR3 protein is CASSANTGELFF. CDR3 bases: TGTGCCAGCAGCGCGAACACCGGGGAGCTGTTTTTT.

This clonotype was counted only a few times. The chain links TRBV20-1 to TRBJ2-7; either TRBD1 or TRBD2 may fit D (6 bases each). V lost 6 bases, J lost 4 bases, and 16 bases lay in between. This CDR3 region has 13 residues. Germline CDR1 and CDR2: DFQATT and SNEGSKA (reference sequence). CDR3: CSAPPGGVYEQYF. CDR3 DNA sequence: TGCAGTGCCCCCCCCGGGGGCGTATACGAGCAGTACTTC.

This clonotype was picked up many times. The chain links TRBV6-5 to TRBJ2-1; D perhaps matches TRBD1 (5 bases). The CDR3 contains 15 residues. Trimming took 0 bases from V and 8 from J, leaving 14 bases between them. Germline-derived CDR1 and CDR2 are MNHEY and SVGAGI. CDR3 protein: CASSYSKARGDEQFF. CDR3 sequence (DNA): TGTGCCAGCAGTTACTCGAAGGCTAGGGGCGATGAGCAGTTCTTC.

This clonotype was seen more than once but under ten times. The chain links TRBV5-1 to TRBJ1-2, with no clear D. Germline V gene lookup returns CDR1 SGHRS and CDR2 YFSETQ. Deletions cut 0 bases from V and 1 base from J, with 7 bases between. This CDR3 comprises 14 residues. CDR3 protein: CASSLEPSNYGYTF. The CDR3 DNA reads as TGCGCCAGCAGCTTGGAGCCGAGTAACTATGGCTACACCTTC. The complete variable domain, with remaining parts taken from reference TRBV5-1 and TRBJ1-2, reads KAGVTQTPRYLIKTRGQQVTLSCSPISGHRSVSWYQQTPGQGLQFLFEYFSETQRNKGNFPGRFSGRQFSNSRSEMNVSTLELGDSALYLCASSLEPSNYGYTFGSGTRLTVV.

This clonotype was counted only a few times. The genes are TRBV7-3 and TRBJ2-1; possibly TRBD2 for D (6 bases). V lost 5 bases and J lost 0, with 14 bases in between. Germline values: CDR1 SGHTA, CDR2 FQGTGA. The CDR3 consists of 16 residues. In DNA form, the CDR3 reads TGTGCCAGCAGCCCTCAAGCGGGCGACTCCTACAATGAGCAGTTCTTC. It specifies CASSPQAGDSYNEQFF.

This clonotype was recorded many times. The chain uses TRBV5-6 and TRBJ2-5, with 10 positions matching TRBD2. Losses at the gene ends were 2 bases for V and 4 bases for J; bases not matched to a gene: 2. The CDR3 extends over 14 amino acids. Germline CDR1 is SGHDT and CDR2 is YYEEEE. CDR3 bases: TGTGCCAGCAGCTTTTCTAGCGGGGGAGAGACCCAGTACTTC. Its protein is CASSFSSGGETQYF. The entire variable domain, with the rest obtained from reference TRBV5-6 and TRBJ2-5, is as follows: DAGVTQSPTHLIKTRGQQVTLRCSPKSGHDTVSWYQQALGQGPQFIFQYYEEEERQRGNFPDRFSGHQFPNYSSELNVNALLLGDSALYLCASSFSSGGETQYFGPGTRLLVL.

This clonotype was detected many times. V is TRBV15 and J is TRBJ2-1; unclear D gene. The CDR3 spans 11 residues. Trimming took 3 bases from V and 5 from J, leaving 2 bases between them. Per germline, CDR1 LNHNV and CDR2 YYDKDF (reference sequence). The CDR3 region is CATSSDNEQFF. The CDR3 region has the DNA TGTGCCACCAGCAGCGACAATGAGCAGTTCTTC.

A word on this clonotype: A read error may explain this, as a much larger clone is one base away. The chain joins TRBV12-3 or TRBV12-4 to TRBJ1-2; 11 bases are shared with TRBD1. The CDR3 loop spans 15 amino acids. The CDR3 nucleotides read TGTACCAGCAGCTTGGGGACAGGGGGTACCTATGGCTACACCTTC. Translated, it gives CTSSLGTGGTYGYTF.

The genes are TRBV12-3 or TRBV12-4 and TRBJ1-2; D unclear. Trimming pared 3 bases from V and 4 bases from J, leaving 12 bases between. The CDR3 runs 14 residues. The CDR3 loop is CASSLTGWSYGYTF. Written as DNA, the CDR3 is TGTGCCAGCAGTTTGACGGGTTGGAGCTATGGCTACACCTTC.

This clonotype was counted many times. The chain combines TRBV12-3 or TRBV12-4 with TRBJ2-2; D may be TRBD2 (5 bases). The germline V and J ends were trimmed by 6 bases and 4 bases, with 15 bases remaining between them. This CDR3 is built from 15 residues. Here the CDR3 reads CASSLGAGATGELFF. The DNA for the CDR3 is TGTGCCAGCAGCTTGGGAGCAGGAGCCACCGGGGAGCTGTTTTTT.

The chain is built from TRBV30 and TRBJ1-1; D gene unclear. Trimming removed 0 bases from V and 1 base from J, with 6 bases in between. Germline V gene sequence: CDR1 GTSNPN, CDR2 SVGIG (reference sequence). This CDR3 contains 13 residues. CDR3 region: CAWSVRQNTEAFF. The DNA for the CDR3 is TGTGCCTGGAGTGTACGGCAGAACACTGAAGCTTTCTTT.

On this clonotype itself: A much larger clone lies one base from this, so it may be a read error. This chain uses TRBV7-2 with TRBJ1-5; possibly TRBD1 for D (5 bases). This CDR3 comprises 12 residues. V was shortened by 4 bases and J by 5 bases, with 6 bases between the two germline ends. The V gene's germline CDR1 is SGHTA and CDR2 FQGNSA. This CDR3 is CASSWGDQPQHF. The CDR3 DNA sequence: TGTGCCAGCAGCTGGGGGGATCAGCCCCAGCATTTT.

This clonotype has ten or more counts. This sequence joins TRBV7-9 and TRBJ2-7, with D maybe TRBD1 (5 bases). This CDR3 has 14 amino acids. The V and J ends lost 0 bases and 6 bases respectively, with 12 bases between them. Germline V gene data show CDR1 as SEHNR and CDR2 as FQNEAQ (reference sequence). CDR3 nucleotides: TGTGCCAGCAGCTTAGCGTACCAGGGCAGCGAGCAGTACTTC. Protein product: CASSLAYQGSEQYF.

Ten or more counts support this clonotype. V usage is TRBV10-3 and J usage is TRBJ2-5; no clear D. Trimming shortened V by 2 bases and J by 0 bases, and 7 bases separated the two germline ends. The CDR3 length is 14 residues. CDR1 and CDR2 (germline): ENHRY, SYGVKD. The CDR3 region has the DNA TGTGCCATCAGTGAGCGCAGTGACCAAGAGACCCAGTACTTC. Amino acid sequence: CAISERSDQETQYF.

Here the CDR3 reads CASSNTGGGTDTQYF. The CDR3 DNA reads as TGTGCCAGCAGCAACACAGGGGGCGGTACAGATACGCAGTATTTT. The chain employs TRBV7-9 and TRBJ2-3; 9 nucleotides align to TRBD1. V gave up 5 bases and J gave up 3 bases; unmatched junction bases: 6. Germline lookup yields CDR1 SEHNR and CDR2 FQNEAQ (reference sequence). The CDR3 consists of 15 residues.

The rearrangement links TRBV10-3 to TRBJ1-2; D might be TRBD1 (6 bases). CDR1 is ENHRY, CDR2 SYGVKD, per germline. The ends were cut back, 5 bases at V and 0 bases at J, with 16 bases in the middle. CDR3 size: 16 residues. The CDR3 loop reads CAISSISGATNYGYTF. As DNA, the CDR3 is TGTGCCATCAGTTCTATCTCAGGGGCTACTAACTATGGCTACACCTTC.

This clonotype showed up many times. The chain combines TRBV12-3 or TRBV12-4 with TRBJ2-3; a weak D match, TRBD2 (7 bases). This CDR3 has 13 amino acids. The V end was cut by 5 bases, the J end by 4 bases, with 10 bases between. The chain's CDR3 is CASSGGGPDTQYF. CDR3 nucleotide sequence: TGTGCCAGCAGTGGGGGGGGGCCAGATACGCAGTATTTT.

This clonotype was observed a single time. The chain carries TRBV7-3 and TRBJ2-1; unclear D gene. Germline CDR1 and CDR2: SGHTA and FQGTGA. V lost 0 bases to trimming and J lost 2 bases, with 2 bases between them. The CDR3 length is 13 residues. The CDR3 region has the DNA TGTGCCAGCAGCTTAACGCCCTACAATGAGCAGTTCTTC. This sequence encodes CASSLTPYNEQFF.